This T cell receptor beta chain was found in a study of T cell repertoires in cytomegalovirus infection. The wider study: Well-studied HLA-B-restricted epitopes and recently identified HLA-C-restricted epitopes of CMV were both used in the study. Indications came from public TCR beta signatures; they pointed to CMV infection and to a matching HLA type.

Each CDR3 protein is one row after TCRdb ran MiXCR on the reads. Of approximately 76,000 distinct CDR3 sequences detected, about 37% appear once; the ten largest clones hold 90% to 95%. This clonotype was detected a few times. Its antigen is not known. Study-level points and caveats: Cumulated frequencies of public TCR beta families served to identify carriers of CMV plus the relevant HLA. Dominating the ex vivo response were TCR beta clonotypes that were CMV-specific and HLA-C-restricted.

Germline lookup yields CDR1 SEHNR and CDR2 FQNEAQ (reference sequence). This CDR3 comprises 15 residues. V lost 0 bases to trimming and J lost 5 bases, with 13 bases between them. This TCR derives from a human donor in good health (CMV status not recorded). Some clones in this sample may be carry-over from other donors' samples. This chain links TRBV7-9 with TRBJ1-1; possibly TRBD1 for D (6 bases). The sequencing used CD8+ T cells from cultured PBMCs, collected from culture after CMV antigen stimulation. CDR3 in DNA: TGTGCCAGCAGCTTAGCGGGGGGGGCGAGAACTGAAGCTTTCTTT. Translated: CASSLAGGARTEAFF.